The 22 T cell receptor beta chains below come from one sample, sequenced in a study of T-cell memory formation after mild COVID-19. TCRdb re-called the 5' RACE reads through MiXCR, storing one row per CDR3 protein. The sample consists of about 130,000 distinct CDR3 sequences, less than 25% of them appearing once. Sequencing was done on a sample of PBMCs or a T cell subset sorted from them (not recorded which). The receptors derive from an adult woman who had mild COVID-19 (a few samples of this study predate the infection). Cell type and time point are not known.

The sample holds one count of this clonotype. This chain uses TRBV10-2 with TRBJ2-7, with TRBD1 matching 8 bases. J was trimmed by 4 bases and V by 9 bases; bases with no gene match: 8. This CDR3 spans 13 amino acids. Germline V gives CDR1 WSHSY, CDR2 SAAADI. The CDR3 here is CASLIRGRYEQYF. The CDR3 nucleotides are TGCGCCAGTCTTATCAGGGGGCGATACGAGCAGTACTTC.

The chain carries TRBV3-1 and TRBJ2-5, with 10 nucleotides matching TRBD1. The CDR3 is 15 residues long. Germline V CDR1 and CDR2: LGHDT, YNNKEL (reference sequence). Trimming took 5 bases from V and 5 from J; bases not matched to a gene: 8. The CDR3 loop reads CASSADRGVGETQYF. The CDR3 DNA reads as TGTGCCAGCAGCGCGGACAGGGGGGTTGGTGAGACCCAGTACTTC.

In its sample, this clonotype was seen a few times. J is TRBJ1-1 and V is TRBV25-1; 10 nucleotides align to TRBD1. Germline V gene lookup returns CDR1 MGHDK and CDR2 SYGVNS. CDR3 size: 15 residues. The V segment lost 4 bases and the J segment 6 bases; nucleotides outside the gene matches: 8. The CDR3 sequence: CASSADRGRRAEAFF. CDR3 sequence (DNA): TGTGCCAGCAGTGCAGACAGGGGGCGCAGGGCTGAAGCTTTCTTT.

The chain couples TRBV7-9 to TRBJ2-2; no firm D call. The CDR3 totals 13 residues. Germline CDR1 SEHNR, CDR2 FQNEAQ (reference sequence). The CDR3 sequence: CGEVVILTGELFF. CDR3 in DNA: TGTGGTGAAGTGGTCATTTTGACCGGGGAGCTGTTTTTT.

The table lists this clonotype with a few counts. J is TRBJ2-7 and V is TRBV7-9; 11 nucleotides line up with TRBD2. V lost 5 bases to trimming and J lost 11 bases; unmatched junction nucleotides: 8. In germline, CDR1 is SEHNR, CDR2 FQNEAQ (reference sequence). The length of the CDR3 is 13 residues. Here the CDR3 reads CASSMGLAEMKYF. CDR3 DNA: TGTGCCAGCAGCATGGGACTAGCGGAAATGAAGTACTTC.

The chain couples TRBV29-1 to TRBJ2-1; D is perhaps TRBD1 or TRBD2 (5 bases each). V lost 3 bases to trimming and J lost 8 bases, with 14 bases between them. CDR3 length: 13 amino acids. The V gene's germline CDR1 is SQVTM and CDR2 ANQGSEA. CDR3 amino acids: CSVEGDHVDEQFF. In DNA form, the CDR3 reads TGCAGCGTTGAGGGGGACCACGTGGATGAGCAGTTCTTC.

V and J are TRBV4-1 and TRBJ2-1, with 8 positions matching TRBD2. The J segment lost 7 bases and the V segment lost 4 bases, leaving 12 bases of the junction unmatched. The germline V gene has CDR1 MGHRA and CDR2 YSYEKL. The CDR3 consists of 16 residues. CDR3 sequence reads: CASSPRLASYGNEQFF. In nucleotides, the CDR3 is TGCGCCAGCAGCCCACGACTAGCGAGCTACGGTAATGAGCAGTTCTTC.

V gene TRBV12-3 or TRBV12-4 combines with J gene TRBJ2-1; tentatively, D is TRBD2 (6 bases). The V end was cut by 0 bases, the J end by 3 bases, with 9 bases between. The CDR3 totals 15 residues. This CDR3 is CASSLALGGYNEQFF. CDR3 coding DNA: TGTGCCAGCAGTTTAGCGTTGGGGGGCTACAATGAGCAGTTCTTC.

The chain uses TRBV27 and TRBJ2-1, with D uncertain. CDR1 and CDR2 (germline): MNHEY, SMNVEV (reference sequence). V lost 8 bases and J lost 4, with 9 bases in between. The CDR3 is 12 amino acids. CDR3: CASQNPYNEQFF. In DNA form, the CDR3 reads TGTGCCAGCCAGAACCCTTACAATGAGCAGTTCTTC.

The chain links TRBV5-1 to TRBJ1-1; D gene ambiguous. Looked up from germline, CDR1 is SGHRS and CDR2 is YFSETQ. The germline V and J ends were trimmed by 0 bases and 1 base, with 10 bases remaining between them. The CDR3 sequence is 15 residues long. The CDR3 here is CASSLVAGSNTEAFF. The CDR3 coding sequence is TGCGCCAGCAGCTTGGTGGCAGGTTCGAACACTGAAGCTTTCTTT.

V gene TRBV10-3 combines with J gene TRBJ2-3; weak D call: TRBD2 (5 bases). The V gene lost 2 bases and the J gene lost 1 base, with 10 bases spanning the gap. The CDR3 sequence is 15 residues long. Germline V gene lookup returns CDR1 ENHRY and CDR2 SYGVKD. The CDR3 DNA is TGTGCCATCAGTGAGCCCAGCGGTCGCACAGATACGCAGTATTTT. Translation: CAISEPSGRTDTQYF.

This clonotype came up many times. At one boundary the junction diverges from the germline segment, which might be a read error. The chain carries TRBV6-2 or TRBV6-3 and TRBJ2-7, with D hard to call. The CDR3 has 14 amino acids. Germline CDR1 is MNHEY and CDR2 is SVGEGT. The CDR3 region is CASSYGSSAYGQYF. The CDR3 nucleotides are TGTGCCAGCAGTTACGGCTCGTCAGCCTACGGGCAGTACTTC.

This clonotype was picked up a small number of times. The chain joins TRBV24-1 to TRBJ2-1; the D is unclear. Germline loops: CDR1 KGHDR, CDR2 SFDVKD. The V and J ends lost 4 bases and 4 bases respectively, with 7 bases between them. The CDR3 has 13 residues. The CDR3 sequence is CATSERSYNEQFF. The CDR3 DNA reads TGTGCCACCAGTGAACGGTCGTACAATGAGCAGTTCTTC.

This clonotype was found a few times. The chain carries TRBV7-9 and TRBJ2-5; 9 bases align to TRBD1. CDR1 is SEHNR, CDR2 FQNEAQ, per germline (reference sequence). Germline trimming cut 2 bases from V and 2 bases from J; bases unmatched to any gene: 12. CDR3 length: 18 residues. Here the CDR3 reads CASSLILGGGTGQETQYF. CDR3 sequence (DNA): TGTGCCAGCAGCTTAATTCTAGGAGGCGGGACAGGGCAAGAGACCCAGTACTTC. The whole variable domain, remainder taken from reference TRBV7-9 and TRBJ2-5, is DTGVSQNPRHKITKRGQNVTFRCDPISEHNRLYWYRQTLGQGPEFLTYFQNEAQLEKSRLLSDRFSAERPKGSFSTLEIQRTEQGDSAMYLCASSLILGGGTGQETQYFGPGTRLLVL.

The rearrangement links TRBV7-3 to TRBJ2-3, with 10 bases that match TRBD2. The CDR3 sequence is 15 residues long. CDR1 SGHTA and CDR2 FQGTGA come from the germline V gene. J was trimmed by 0 bases and V by 5 bases; bases with no gene match: 2. The CDR3 is CASSGGLASTDTQYF. CDR3 nucleotide sequence: TGTGCCAGCAGCGGGGGACTAGCGAGCACAGATACGCAGTATTTT.

This clonotype was detected only a few times. V gene TRBV4-2 combines with J gene TRBJ2-2, with 10 positions matching TRBD1. The CDR3 runs 14 residues. Germline assignment: CDR1 LGHNA and CDR2 YNFKEQ. Trimming cost V 11 bases and J 6 bases; bases outside gene matches: 9. The CDR3: CAAERTGGSGELFF. In DNA, the CDR3 is TGTGCCGCGGAACGGACAGGGGGATCCGGGGAGCTGTTTTTT.

This clonotype turned up a few times. The rearrangement joins TRBV29-1 to TRBJ2-7; no definite D call. V gave up 4 bases and J gave up 4 bases, with 17 bases separating them. The germline CDR1 and CDR2 sequences are SQVTM and ANQGSEA. The CDR3 extends over 14 amino acids. The CDR3 bases are TGCAGCGTTGTCGGGCAGCAGACCATATACGAGCAGTACTTC. Residues: CSVVGQQTIYEQYF.

There are many counts of this clonotype. The gene calls are TRBV12-3 or TRBV12-4 and TRBJ2-3; D is tentatively TRBD1 or TRBD2 (6 bases each). CDR3 length equals 14 residues. V lost 6 bases and J lost 3, with 13 bases in between. This CDR3 is CASREGGRTDTQYF. For the CDR3, the DNA is TGTGCCAGCAGAGAAGGGGGGAGAACAGATACGCAGTATTTT.

This chain uses TRBV11-2 with TRBJ2-3, with 10 bases lining up with TRBD2. The CDR3 is made up of 15 amino acids. Germline CDR1 SGHAT, CDR2 FQNNGV. The ends lost 6 bases at V and 2 bases at J; junction bases unmatched: 5. CDR3 region: CASRLAGYYTDTQYF. The CDR3 region has the DNA TGTGCCAGCAGACTAGCGGGATACTACACAGATACGCAGTATTTT.

The gene calls are TRBV27 and TRBJ2-7, with 11 bases that match TRBD1. Unmatched junction bases numbered 5, after V lost 2 bases and J lost 2 bases. The CDR3 totals 16 residues. CDR1 and CDR2 from the germline V gene are MNHEY and SMNVEV (reference sequence). The chain's CDR3 is CASSLRPGQGAYEQYF. The CDR3 bases are TGTGCCAGCAGTTTAAGACCGGGACAGGGGGCCTACGAGCAGTACTTC.

The J gene is TRBJ1-1, the V gene TRBV7-9; D is uncertain. The CDR3 extends over 13 amino acids. The V end lost 8 bases, the J end lost 5 bases, and 15 bases lay between the germline ends. The germline V gene has CDR1 SEHNR and CDR2 FQNEAQ (reference sequence). This CDR3 is CASLHSLGTEAFF. The CDR3 bases are TGTGCCAGCCTGCACAGCCTGGGGACTGAAGCTTTCTTT.

This chain uses TRBV15 with TRBJ2-7; possible D gene TRBD1, 6 bases. Trimming shortened V by 6 bases and J by 1 base, and 13 bases separated the two germline ends. CDR3 length equals 14 residues. Germline V gene lookup returns CDR1 LNHNV and CDR2 YYDKDF (reference sequence). For the CDR3, the DNA is TGTGCCACCAGTGTACAGGGTCGGTCCTACGAGCAGTACTTC. Protein product: CATSVQGRSYEQYF.